The 26 T cell receptor beta chains below come from one sample, sequenced in a study of blood T cell repertoires in COVID-19 (dated by TCRdb to 2019 to 2021). Libraries came from the immunoSEQ multiplex PCR assay. This immuneACCESS table, as held by TCRdb, lists in-frame sequences with V and J called but not all clones. Of the missing ones, under half trace to an unresolved V gene in checked studies; the others have no known cause. This sample gives just over 250,000 clones in total; 88% of them show up just once. Jointly, the top ten make up about 4% of the sample. The sample consisted of peripheral blood. Receptor source: a man in his sixties who had recovered from COVID-19.

The chain employs TRBV7-8 and TRBJ2-7; 8 bases match TRBD2. The V gene's germline CDR1 is SGHVS and CDR2 FQNEAQ. The CDR3 is made up of 16 amino acids. V dropped 5 bases and J dropped 6; count of bases not matched to a gene: 15. The CDR3 DNA reads as TGTGCCAGCAGCCTTCCAGGCGGGGGGCTTAAAGCCGAGCAGTACTTC. Translating gives CASSLPGGGLKAEQYF.

The chain recombines TRBV25-1 with TRBJ1-2; D unresolved. The CDR3 sequence is 16 residues long. Per the germline V gene, CDR1 is MGHDK and CDR2 is SYGVNS. Between the trimmed V and J ends, which lost 8 bases and 3 bases, there was a span of 22 bases. The CDR3 nucleotides are TGTGCCAGCTATTCGCTCGGGGAGTTCAGATACTATGGCTACACCTTC. It specifies CASYSLGEFRYYGYTF.

The chain employs TRBV21-1 and TRBJ2-7; the tabulated D call, TRBD1, remains unverified against the DNA. TRBV21-1 is tagged as a pseudogene. This CDR3 region has 16 residues. This chain's CDR3 is CASSARTPGGPYEQYF. CDR3 in DNA: TGTGCCAGCAGCGCCCGCACCCCAGGGGGCCCCTACGAGCAGTACTTC.

The rearrangement uses TRBV24-1 and TRBJ2-1; 8 bases agree with TRBD2. The CDR3 loop spans 14 amino acids. After removal of 3 bases from V and 10 bases from J, the junction contained 7 bases not matched to a gene. The V gene's germline CDR1 is KGHDR and CDR2 SFDVKD. CDR3 sequence: CATSDTGGHREQFF. CDR3 nucleotide sequence: TGTGCCACCAGTGATACGGGGGGGCACCGAGAGCAGTTCTTC.

This sequence joins TRBV6-5 and TRBJ2-1, with 7 bases that match TRBD2. J gave up 6 bases and V 4 bases, and 6 bases lay outside the gene matches. Germline lookup yields CDR1 MNHEY and CDR2 SVGAGI. The CDR3 contains 14 residues. CDR3 coding DNA: TGTGCCAGCAGTTCTGCGGGGGTCCGCAATGAGCAGTTCTTC. Amino acids: CASSSAGVRNEQFF.

J is TRBJ1-2 and V is TRBV2; TRBD1 matches at 8 bases. CDR3 length: 14 residues. Germline lookup yields CDR1 SNHLY and CDR2 FYNNEI. V lost 6 bases to trimming and J lost 0 bases; unmatched junction nucleotides: 3. CDR3 sequence: CASRWTGPNYGYTF. CDR3 nucleotides: TGTGCCAGCAGATGGACAGGGCCTAACTATGGCTACACCTTC. Based on the CDR3 plus reference TRBV2 and TRBJ1-2, the full variable domain is EPEVTQTPSHQVTQMGQEVILRCVPISNHLYFYWYRQILGQKVEFLVSFYNNEISEKSEIFDDQFSVERPDGSNFTLKIRSTKLEDSAMYFCASRWTGPNYGYTFGSGTRLTVV.

The CDR3 protein is CASSPPTLAGGDTQYF. The CDR3 DNA is TGTGCCAGCAGCCCGCCTACACTAGCGGGGGGGGATACGCAGTATTTT. This chain links TRBV7-2 with TRBJ2-3, with 13 positions matching TRBD2. The CDR3 has 16 residues. Trimming took 5 bases from V and 6 from J; bases not matched to a gene: 8. CDR1 and CDR2 from the germline V gene are SGHTA and FQGNSA. Filled out from reference TRBV7-2 and TRBJ2-3, the complete variable domain reads GAGVSQSPSNKVTEKGKDVELRCDPISGHTALYWYRQSLGQGLEFLIYFQGNSAPDKSGLPSDRFSAERTGGSVSTLTIQRTQQEDSAVYLCASSPPTLAGGDTQYFGPGTRLTVL.

The rearrangement uses TRBV4-2 and TRBJ2-3, with 9 bases lining up with TRBD2. The length of the CDR3 is 16 residues. The germline V gene encodes CDR1 LGHNA and CDR2 YNFKEQ. Unmatched junction bases numbered 7, after V lost 4 bases and J lost 2 bases. The CDR3 loop is CASSRGLAPATDTQYF. In nucleotides, the CDR3 is TGTGCCAGCAGCCGGGGACTAGCACCTGCCACAGATACGCAGTATTTT.

V is TRBV2 and J is TRBJ1-1, with 8 nucleotides matching TRBD1. The CDR3 contains 12 residues. V shed 4 bases and J 5 bases; nucleotides not matched to a gene: 0. Germline loops: CDR1 SNHLY, CDR2 FYNNEI. The CDR3 DNA follows: TGTGCCAGCAGTGGGACAGGGACTGAAGCTTTCTTT. Translating it yields CASSGTGTEAFF.

The J gene is TRBJ1-3, the V gene TRBV3-1 (or the pseudogene TRBV3-2), with D possibly being TRBD1 (6 bases). The V and J ends lost 1 base and 8 bases respectively, with 12 bases between them. This CDR3 has 14 residues. The germline gives CDR1 LGHDT, CDR2 YNNKEL (reference sequence). Written as DNA, the CDR3 is TGTGCCAGCAGCCAAGTATCAGGGGCTTACACCATATATTTT. Amino acid sequence: CASSQVSGAYTIYF.

Points on this clone: Other DNA sequences in this sample translate to the same CDR3. The gene calls are TRBV7-2 and TRBJ2-1; TRBD1 is a possible D gene (5 bases). CDR3 length: 15 residues. V lost 1 base to trimming and J lost 0 bases, with 7 bases between them. CDR1 is SGHTA and CDR2 is FQGNSA in the germline V gene. The CDR3 loop is CASSLDRSSYNEQFF. The CDR3 DNA reads TGTGCCAGCAGCTTAGACAGGAGCTCCTACAATGAGCAGTTCTTC.

The rearrangement joins TRBV30 to TRBJ1-6; D is possibly TRBD1 (5 bases). Per the germline V gene, CDR1 is GTSNPN and CDR2 is SVGIG (reference sequence). V was cut by 3 bases and J by 7 bases, with 10 bases left in between. CDR3 length equals 13 residues. CDR3 in amino acids: CAWRDSYNSPLHF. The CDR3 nucleotides are TGTGCCTGGAGAGACAGTTACAATTCACCCCTCCACTTT.

The J gene is TRBJ2-1, the V gene TRBV7-9, with 8 bases matching TRBD1. Per the germline V gene, CDR1 is SEHNR and CDR2 is FQNEAQ (reference sequence). This CDR3 region has 16 residues. After removal of 5 bases from V and 6 bases from J, the junction contained 12 bases not matched to a gene. Here the CDR3 reads CASSHHGAGGRNEQFF. The CDR3 DNA reads TGTGCCAGCAGCCACCACGGGGCAGGGGGCCGCAATGAGCAGTTCTTC.

V and J are TRBV7-2 and TRBJ1-5, with 7 bases aligning to TRBD1. The CDR3 is made up of 15 amino acids. Germline V CDR1 and CDR2: SGHTA, FQGNSA. Trimming removed 8 bases from V and 2 bases from J; junction bases left unmatched: 9. The CDR3 coding sequence is TGTGCCAGCGAAATCGAGGGGGCTGGCAATCAGCCCCAGCATTTT. It is translated as CASEIEGAGNQPQHF.

This chain links TRBV4-2 with TRBJ1-1; 12 bases fit TRBD1. CDR1 and CDR2 (germline): LGHNA, YNFKEQ. There are 15 residues in the CDR3. The V and J ends lost 0 bases and 7 bases, in that order; junction bases with no gene match: 3. For the CDR3, the DNA is TGTGCCAGCAGCCAAGATAGGGACAGGGGGCTTGAAGCTTTCTTT. This translates into CASSQDRDRGLEAFF.

This clone was picked up one time. The chain joins TRBV5-1 to TRBJ2-7; maybe TRBD1 (5 bases). Germline V gene lookup returns CDR1 SGHRS and CDR2 YFSETQ. Trimming took 0 bases from V and 0 from J, leaving 7 bases between them. The CDR3 covers 14 residues. As DNA, the CDR3 is TGCGCCAGCAGCTTGGTCAGGGACTCCTACGAGCAGTACTTC. Protein sequence: CASSLVRDSYEQYF.

The V and J genes are TRBV7-6 and TRBJ1-2; possible D gene TRBD1, 6 bases. Trimming cost V 5 bases and J 4 bases, with 17 bases left between them. CDR3 length equals 15 residues. Looked up from germline, CDR1 is SGHVS and CDR2 is FNYEAQ. The CDR3, as DNA: TGTGCCAGCAGCGGAAGGGGGAAGTCGGTCTATGGCTACACCTTC. Amino acids: CASSGRGKSVYGYTF.

A few counts support this clone. The chain employs TRBV19 and TRBJ1-1; TRBD1 is a possible D gene (5 bases). The germline V gene has CDR1 LNHDA and CDR2 SQIVND (reference sequence). The germline V and J ends were trimmed by 3 bases and 0 bases, with 5 bases remaining between them. The CDR3 covers 13 residues. The DNA for the CDR3 is TGTGCCAGTAGTATGACAGTGAACACTGAAGCTTTCTTT. Protein product: CASSMTVNTEAFF.

CDR3 nucleotides: TGTGCCAGCCGCCTTACAGCCACGAACACCGGGGAGCTGTTTTTT. This gives the protein CASRLTATNTGELFF. The J gene is TRBJ2-2, the V gene TRBV6-4, with no clear D. Germline V gene sequence: CDR1 MRHNA, CDR2 SNTAGT. CDR3 length equals 15 residues. V was shortened by 8 bases and J by 0 bases, with 13 bases between the two germline ends.

J is TRBJ1-3 and V is TRBV2; unclear D gene. The CDR3 has 14 residues. The germline V gene encodes CDR1 SNHLY and CDR2 FYNNEI. The ends were cut back, 10 bases at V and 2 bases at J, with 15 bases in the middle. The CDR3 loop reads CATVAVVPGNTIYF. CDR3 coding DNA: TGTGCCACCGTCGCAGTGGTTCCTGGAAACACCATATATTTT.

The chain links TRBV5-1 to TRBJ2-7, with D possibly being TRBD2 (5 bases). V was shortened by 3 bases and J by 2 bases, with 18 bases between the two germline ends. In germline, CDR1 is SGHRS, CDR2 YFSETQ. The CDR3 spans 16 residues. The DNA for the CDR3 is TGCGCCAGCAGCTCTAGAGGTGGAGAGGGTCCCTACGAGCAGTACTTC. The encoded protein is CASSSRGGEGPYEQYF.

This chain uses TRBV5-1 with TRBJ1-4; D not certain. The CDR3 is made up of 17 amino acids. The germline gives CDR1 SGHRS, CDR2 YFSETQ. Trimming pared 0 bases from V and 4 bases from J, leaving 16 bases between. Written as DNA, the CDR3 is TGCGCCAGCAGCTTGGGAGTCGGGGAAGGGATTAATGAAAAACTGTTTTTT. Protein: CASSLGVGEGINEKLFF.

The rearrangement links TRBV6-5 to TRBJ1-5; 8 bases agree with TRBD1. CDR1 is MNHEY, CDR2 SVGAGI, per germline. This CDR3 contains 15 residues. Germline trimming cut 5 bases from V and 2 bases from J; bases unmatched to any gene: 5. CDR3 sequence reads: CASSRTGSGNQPQHF. For the CDR3, the DNA is TGTGCCAGCAGTAGGACAGGGTCGGGCAATCAGCCCCAGCATTTT.

The genes are TRBV7-3 and TRBJ2-7; TRBD1 matches 12 bases. Germline loops: CDR1 SGHTA, CDR2 FQGTGA. V lost 6 bases and J lost 5; bases outside the gene matches: 5. The CDR3 runs 14 residues. DNA of the CDR3: TGTGCCAGCAGAAAAGGGACAGGGGGCGACGAGCAGTACTTC. This encodes CASRKGTGGDEQYF.

The chain is built from TRBV6-2 or TRBV6-3 and TRBJ2-5; tentatively, D is TRBD1 (6 bases). Trimming removed 5 bases at V and 2 bases at J, with 24 bases between. This CDR3 has 18 residues. The V gene's germline CDR1 is MNHEY and CDR2 SVGEGT. DNA of the CDR3: TGTGCCAGCAGTCCACTTCACCGGACAGACGGGGAACAAGAGACCCAGTACTTC. It specifies CASSPLHRTDGEQETQYF.

The V and J genes are TRBV5-1 and TRBJ2-1; the match to TRBD2 covers 9 bases. Germline V gene data show CDR1 as SGHRS and CDR2 as YFSETQ. The junction had 4 bases not matched to a gene; V was cut back by 5 bases and J by 1 base. This CDR3 is 15 amino acids long. The CDR3 nucleotides read TGCGCCAGCAGAACGGGACTAGCTTCCTACAATGAGCAGTTCTTC. It yields the protein CASRTGLASYNEQFF.